This T cell receptor (beta chain) was observed in a study of shared clonotypes between healthy human individuals. The naive CD8 subset, CD45RO-negative cells positively selected for CCR7, excluded terminally differentiated effector memory CD45RA+ cells. Nashville, Tennessee was home to all donors, who were Caucasian adults. In the case of this clone: Antigen unknown.

Per germline, CDR1 SGDLS and CDR2 YYNGEE. The V gene end was trimmed by 4 bases and the J gene end by 4 bases; junction bases not matched to a gene: 6. CDR3 size: 15 residues. Profiled with immunoSEQ multiplex PCR; TCRdb holds only in-frame clones, not every one. The table records about 820,000 clones, around 93% of them present only once. General study results and limits: Rarefaction showed that sequencing of sorted subsets was incomplete (despite large depth). Investigators expected sequencing depth to affect clonotype sharing among donors. Relative to memory subsets, naive subsets generally showed larger estimated richness.

The clonotype comes from a man in his thirties or forties in good health. The chain carries TRBV9 and TRBJ1-5; TRBD1 agrees at 9 bases. Sequencing was carried out using naive CD8+ T cells sorted from blood. The CDR3 loop reads CASSPTGGTNQPQHF. In DNA form, the CDR3 reads TGTGCCAGCAGCCCGACAGGGGGAACTAATCAGCCCCAGCATTTT.